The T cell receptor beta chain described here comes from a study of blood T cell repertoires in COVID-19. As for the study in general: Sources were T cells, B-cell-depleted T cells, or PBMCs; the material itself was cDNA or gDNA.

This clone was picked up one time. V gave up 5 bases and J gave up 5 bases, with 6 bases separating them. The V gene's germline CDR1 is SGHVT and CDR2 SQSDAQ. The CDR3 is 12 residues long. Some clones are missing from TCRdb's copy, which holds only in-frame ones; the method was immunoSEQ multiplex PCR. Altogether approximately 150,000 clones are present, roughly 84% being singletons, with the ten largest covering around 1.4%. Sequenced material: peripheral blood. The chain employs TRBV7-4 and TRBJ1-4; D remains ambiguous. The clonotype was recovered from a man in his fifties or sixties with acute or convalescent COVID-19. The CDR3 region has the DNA TGTGCCAGCAGCCGGGTAAATGAAAAACTGTTTTTT. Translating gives CASSRVNEKLFF.